A single sample is the source of the 8 T cell receptor beta chains below, sequenced in a study of cytomegalovirus exposure and HLA in healthy donors. This PCR relied on a set of 60 Vbeta primers and 13 Jbeta primers. Method: immunoSEQ multiplex PCR; TCRdb's copy keeps in-frame clones and lacks some. The table for this sample gives approximately 58,000 clones. Material for sequencing was PBMCs. These receptors all come from a man aged 25 to 40 in good health and CMV-seropositive.

This rearrangement joins TRBV2 to TRBJ2-1; D may be TRBD2 (6 bases). CDR3 length: 16 residues. The V and J ends lost 3 bases and 4 bases respectively, with 16 bases between them. Per the germline V gene, CDR1 is SNHLY and CDR2 is FYNNEI. The CDR3 reads CASSDIAGRVYNEQFF. The CDR3 DNA follows: TGTGCCAGCAGTGATATTGCGGGACGGGTTTACAATGAGCAGTTCTTC. Using reference TRBV2 and TRBJ2-1 for the parts outside the CDR3, the full variable domain is EPEVTQTPSHQVTQMGQEVILRCVPISNHLYFYWYRQILGQKVEFLVSFYNNEISEKSEIFDDQFSVERPDGSNFTLKIRSTKLEDSAMYFCASSDIAGRVYNEQFFGPGTRLTVL.

This chain links TRBV2 with TRBJ2-5; 8 positions match TRBD1. The J call is doubtful: the DNA matches TRBJ2-7 better. This CDR3 is built from 14 residues. CDR1 and CDR2 from the germline V gene are SNHLY and FYNNEI. CDR3 nucleotide sequence: TGTGCCAGCACCATAGACAGGGGAGCCTACGAGCAGTACTTC. Encoded protein: CASTIDRGAYEQYF.

The gene calls are TRBV2 and TRBJ2-7; D may be TRBD1 (6 bases). The germline gives CDR1 SNHLY, CDR2 FYNNEI. Trimming removed 7 bases from V and 2 bases from J, with 18 bases in between. The CDR3 is 15 amino acids. CDR3 sequence reads: CASNIDRNYAYEQYF. The DNA of the CDR3 is TGTGCCAGCAACATCGACAGGAATTACGCCTACGAGCAGTACTTC.

V gene TRBV5-4 combines with J gene TRBJ2-2, with D perhaps matching TRBD1 (5 bases). With 0 bases removed from V and 4 bases from J, the gap between germline ends came to 10 bases. This CDR3 region has 15 residues. The germline CDR1 and CDR2 sequences are SGHNT and YYREEE (reference sequence). The DNA for the CDR3 is TGTGCCAGCAGCTTGGTAGGGGCGAGCACCGGGGAGCTGTTTTTT. Translating gives CASSLVGASTGELFF.

As DNA, the CDR3 is TGCGCCAGCAGTGAAGGGGCTGGTCAGCCCCAGCATTTT. Residues: CASSEGAGQPQHF. The rearrangement uses TRBV10-1 and TRBJ1-5; a possible D gene is TRBD1 (5 bases). The ends were cut back, 3 bases at V and 6 bases at J, with 9 bases in the middle. CDR3 size: 13 residues. The germline V gene has CDR1 WNHNN and CDR2 SYGVQD (reference sequence).

V is TRBV5-1 and J is TRBJ2-6; 7 bases are shared with TRBD1. The V and J ends lost 6 bases and 2 bases, in that order; junction bases with no gene match: 14. Per germline, CDR1 SGHRS and CDR2 YFSETQ. CDR3 length: 18 residues. CDR3 bases: TGCGCCAGCAAATCAGACAGGGTAAGACTCACTGGGGCCAACGTCCTGACTTTC. The encoded protein is CASKSDRVRLTGANVLTF.

V is TRBV10-1 and J is TRBJ2-7; 7 nucleotides agree with TRBD1. With V trimmed by 0 bases and J by 5 bases, 19 bases remained unmatched. The length of the CDR3 is 19 residues. Per the germline V gene, CDR1 is WNHNN and CDR2 is SYGVQD (reference sequence). For the CDR3, the DNA is TGCGCCAGCAGTGAGTCGACTGGAGGCTCGTCGGACAGGTGGGACGAGCAGTACTTC. As protein: CASSESTGGSSDRWDEQYF.

The chain has TRBV4-1 and TRBJ1-1; no reliable D call. V was trimmed by 6 bases and J by 4 bases, leaving 15 bases between them. Per germline, CDR1 MGHRA and CDR2 YSYEKL. The CDR3 runs 14 residues. The CDR3, as DNA: TGCGCCAGCAGATCAATCGCGTCCGGCACTGAAGCTTTCTTT. Amino acid sequence: CASRSIASGTEAFF.